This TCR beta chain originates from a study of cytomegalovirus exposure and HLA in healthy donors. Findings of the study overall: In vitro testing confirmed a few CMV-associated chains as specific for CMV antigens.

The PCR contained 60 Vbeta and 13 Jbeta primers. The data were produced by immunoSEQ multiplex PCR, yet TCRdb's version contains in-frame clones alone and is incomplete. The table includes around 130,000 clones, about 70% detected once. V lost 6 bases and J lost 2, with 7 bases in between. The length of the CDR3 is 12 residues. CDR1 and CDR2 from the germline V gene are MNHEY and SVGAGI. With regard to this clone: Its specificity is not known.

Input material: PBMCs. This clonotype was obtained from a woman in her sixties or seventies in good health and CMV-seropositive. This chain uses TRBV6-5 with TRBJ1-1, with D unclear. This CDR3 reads CASRSGNTEAFF. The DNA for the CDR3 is TGTGCCAGCAGGTCAGGAAACACTGAAGCTTTCTTT.